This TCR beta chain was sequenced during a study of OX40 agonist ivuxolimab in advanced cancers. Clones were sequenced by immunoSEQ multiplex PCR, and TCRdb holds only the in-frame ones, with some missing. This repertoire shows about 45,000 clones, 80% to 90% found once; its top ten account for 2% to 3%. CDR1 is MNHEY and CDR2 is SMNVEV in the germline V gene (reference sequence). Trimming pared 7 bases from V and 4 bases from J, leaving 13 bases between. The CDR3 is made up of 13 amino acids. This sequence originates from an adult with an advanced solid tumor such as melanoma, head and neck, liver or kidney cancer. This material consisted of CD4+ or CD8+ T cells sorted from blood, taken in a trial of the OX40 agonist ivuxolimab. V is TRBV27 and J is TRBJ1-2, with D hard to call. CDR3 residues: CASTLGPGYGYTF. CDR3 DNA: TGTGCCAGCACCCTCGGGCCGGGCTATGGCTACACCTTC.